The 17 T cell receptor beta chains below were found in one sample sequenced in a study of T cell changes during pregnancy in multiple sclerosis. Profiling relied on immunoSEQ multiplex PCR, and the TCRdb table lists in-frame clones only, not all of them. The sample consists of some 80,000 clones, roughly 92% of them appearing once. Sequenced here: peripheral blood, sampled in the first trimester of pregnancy. The source is a female donor with multiple sclerosis, enrolled in a pregnancy study.

The V and J genes are TRBV2 and TRBJ2-2; D call uncertain. The germline CDR1 and CDR2 sequences are SNHLY and FYNNEI. The CDR3 is 14 residues long. The ends were cut back, 7 bases at V and 1 base at J, with 10 bases in the middle. CDR3 coding DNA: TGTGCCAGCATGGCCCGGGTGAACACCGGGGAGCTGTTTTTT. This gives the protein CASMARVNTGELFF.

This chain connects TRBV15 to TRBJ2-7; D is perhaps TRBD2 (6 bases). Germline V gene lookup returns CDR1 LNHNV and CDR2 YYDKDF (reference sequence). The CDR3 is 14 amino acids. With 0 bases removed from V and 5 bases from J, the gap between germline ends came to 11 bases. CDR3 loop: CATSRDGGTDEQYF. The CDR3 region has the DNA TGTGCCACCAGCAGAGATGGCGGGACTGACGAGCAGTACTTC.

CDR3 loop: CASSSLAGVVTGELFF. CDR3 in DNA: TGTGCCAGCAGCTCGTTAGCGGGAGTCGTGACCGGGGAGCTGTTTTTT. V usage is TRBV5-6 and J usage is TRBJ2-2; TRBD2 agrees at 9 bases. The CDR3 extends over 16 amino acids. The V and J ends lost 3 bases and 5 bases, in that order; junction bases with no gene match: 8. The germline CDR1 and CDR2 sequences are SGHDT and YYEEEE. Using reference TRBV5-6 and TRBJ2-2 for the parts outside the CDR3, the full variable domain is DAGVTQSPTHLIKTRGQQVTLRCSPKSGHDTVSWYQQALGQGPQFIFQYYEEEERQRGNFPDRFSGHQFPNYSSELNVNALLLGDSALYLCASSSLAGVVTGELFFGEGSRLTVL.

This chain joins TRBV30 and TRBJ2-7; the D gene is possibly TRBD1 (5 bases). The CDR3 is 15 residues long. Germline-derived CDR1 and CDR2 are GTSNPN and SVGIG (reference sequence). The V end was cut by 3 bases, the J end by 2 bases, with 17 bases between. The CDR3 coding sequence is TGTGCCTGGAGCGCGTACCTTCAGGGCGCCTACGAGCAGTACTTC. Protein: CAWSAYLQGAYEQYF.

V usage is TRBV4-3 and J usage is TRBJ2-3; maybe TRBD2 (5 bases). V shed 0 bases and J shed 3 bases, with 10 bases lying between them. CDR3 length equals 15 residues. Germline-derived CDR1 and CDR2 are LGHNA and YSLEER. The CDR3 region is CASSQDQLVTDTQYF. CDR3 in DNA: TGCGCCAGCAGCCAAGATCAACTAGTTACAGATACGCAGTATTTT.

The chain employs TRBV4-3 and TRBJ2-7; D gene unclear. Trimming left V 0 bases short and J 0 bases short, with 12 bases between. CDR1 is LGHNA and CDR2 is YSLEER in the germline V gene. The CDR3 runs 16 residues. CDR3 protein: CASSQDETGSSYEQYF. CDR3 in DNA: TGCGCCAGCAGCCAAGATGAGACTGGAAGCTCCTACGAGCAGTACTTC.

This clone was seen once. The gene calls are TRBV5-1 and TRBJ2-3; TRBD2 agrees at 14 bases. Trimming at V came to 4 bases and at J to 3 bases, leaving 10 bases not matched to a gene. The germline V gene encodes CDR1 SGHRS and CDR2 YFSETQ. This CDR3 contains 18 residues. The CDR3 bases are TGCGCCAGCAGCGAAGGGACTAGCGGGAGTAGGTTGACAGATACGCAGTATTTT. Protein: CASSEGTSGSRLTDTQYF.

This clone was recorded once. The J gene is TRBJ1-1, the V gene TRBV5-4; no definite D call. V lost 0 bases and J lost 7, with 4 bases in between. The CDR3 has 11 amino acids. The germline V gene has CDR1 SGHNT and CDR2 YYREEE (reference sequence). The CDR3 region is CASSLDSEAFF. CDR3 DNA: TGTGCCAGCAGCTTGGACAGTGAAGCTTTCTTT.

The chain has TRBV29-1 and TRBJ2-5, with TRBD2 identical over 10 bases. The J call could be wrong; TRBJ2-7 is a better fit for the DNA end. In germline, CDR1 is SQVTM, CDR2 ANQGSEA. The CDR3 contains 13 residues. The CDR3, as DNA: TGCAGCGGAAGCGTAGCGGGAGGTTCCGAGCAGTACTTC. This encodes CSGSVAGGSEQYF.

The genes are TRBV4-2 and TRBJ2-1; D perhaps matches TRBD2 (5 bases). Trimming pared 3 bases from V and 0 bases from J, leaving 12 bases between. The CDR3 is 16 residues long. CDR1 is LGHNA and CDR2 is YNFKEQ in the germline V gene. CDR3 in DNA: TGTGCCAGCAGCCAGACCGTAGGGAGCTCCTACAATGAGCAGTTCTTC. Translation gives CASSQTVGSSYNEQFF.

The V gene is TRBV10-3, the J gene TRBJ2-4, with TRBD2 matching over 12 bases. Per the germline V gene, CDR1 is ENHRY and CDR2 is SYGVKD. V lost 5 bases and J lost 8; bases outside the gene matches: 4. The length of the CDR3 is 14 residues. The DNA for the CDR3 is TGTGCCATCAGTCTAGCGGGGGGGCCGGACATTCAGTACTTC. It specifies CAISLAGGPDIQYF.

V gene TRBV7-2 combines with J gene TRBJ2-7; 7 nucleotides line up with TRBD2. Per the germline V gene, CDR1 is SGHTA and CDR2 is FQGNSA. Trimming at V came to 5 bases and at J to 3 bases, leaving 13 bases not matched to a gene. The CDR3 sequence is 16 residues long. The CDR3 DNA reads as TGTGCCAGCAGCCCTTCCCTAGCGGTAGAACGCTACGAGCAGTACTTC. Amino acids: CASSPSLAVERYEQYF.

The chain's CDR3 is CASTLSGAGTGELFF. Here the CDR3 DNA reads TGTGCCAGCACCCTTTCAGGGGCGGGTACCGGGGAGCTGTTTTTT. This chain joins TRBV28 and TRBJ2-2; D is possibly TRBD1 (6 bases). V lost 7 bases and J 5 bases, leaving 17 bases between the germline ends. This CDR3 region has 15 residues. CDR1 and CDR2 from the germline V gene are MDHEN and SYDVKM.

The chain is built from TRBV6-5 and TRBJ1-5; 10 positions match TRBD1. The V gene's germline CDR1 is MNHEY and CDR2 SVGAGI. The CDR3 is 13 amino acids. Losses at the gene ends were 6 bases for V and 6 bases for J; bases not matched to a gene: 2. This CDR3 reads CASSRTGGQPQHF. In nucleotides, the CDR3 is TGTGCCAGCAGCCGGACAGGGGGTCAGCCCCAGCATTTT.

The chain is built from TRBV28 and TRBJ2-7; maybe TRBD1 (5 bases). Trimming shortened V by 2 bases and J by 2 bases, and 13 bases separated the two germline ends. CDR1 is MDHEN, CDR2 SYDVKM, per germline. This CDR3 comprises 15 residues. CDR3 nucleotides: TGTGCCAGCAGTTTACGTGACAGTCCGACCTACGAGCAGTACTTC. It encodes CASSLRDSPTYEQYF.

The chain uses TRBV6-5 and TRBJ1-2; D is perhaps TRBD1 (6 bases). V lost 8 bases and J lost 8, with 21 bases in between. This CDR3 contains 14 residues. CDR1 is MNHEY and CDR2 is SVGAGI in the germline V gene. CDR3 nucleotides: TGTGCCAGCCTTGATTTGGGGACACCCTACGGCTACACCTTC. Protein product: CASLDLGTPYGYTF.

This chain links TRBV6-1 with TRBJ1-5, with D tentatively TRBD1 (5 bases). Germline V lookup: CDR1 MNHNS, CDR2 SASEGT. V lost 4 bases and J lost 2, with 12 bases in between. There are 15 residues in the CDR3. CDR3 protein: CASSGGRAGNQPQHF. As DNA, the CDR3 is TGTGCCAGCAGTGGAGGCAGGGCGGGCAATCAGCCCCAGCATTTT.